This T cell receptor beta chain was identified in a study of blood T cell repertoires in COVID-19. Looking at the study overall: Material from acute and convalescent COVID-19 was sourced from the United States, Italy and Spain. PBMCs, B-cell-depleted T cells, or T cells provided the cDNA or gDNA that made up the material.

V dropped 4 bases and J dropped 0; count of bases not matched to a gene: 8. Germline V CDR1 and CDR2: SNHLY, FYNNEI. There are 18 residues in the CDR3. Profiling relied on immunoSEQ multiplex PCR, and the TCRdb table lists in-frame clones only, not all of them. The sample holds 200,000 or so clones, 65% to 90% seen once. This clone occurred once. The rearrangement uses TRBV2 and TRBJ2-6, with 8 bases fitting TRBD1. Sample: peripheral blood. The source of this sequence is a human donor in a cohort sampled during active COVID-19. The CDR3 nucleotides are TGTGCCAGCAGTGTAGGGACAGGTCCGCCCTCTGGGGCCAACGTCCTGACTTTC. Protein product: CASSVGTGPPSGANVLTF.